Presented here are 5 T cell receptor beta chains from one specimen sequenced in a study of cytomegalovirus exposure and HLA in healthy donors. Some clones are missing from TCRdb's copy, which holds only in-frame ones; the method was immunoSEQ multiplex PCR. The table includes about 220,000 clones, 85% to 90% detected once. The sequencing sample was made of PBMCs. These receptors originate from a woman under 30 in good health and CMV-seronegative.

The chain uses TRBV18 and TRBJ1-2, with 8 bases lining up with TRBD1. CDR3 size: 13 residues. The V and J ends lost 2 bases and 6 bases, in that order; junction bases with no gene match: 2. CDR1 and CDR2 from the germline V gene are KGHSH and LQKENI. The CDR3 loop reads CASSPGQGHGYTF. The CDR3 DNA reads as TGTGCCAGCTCACCAGGACAGGGTCATGGCTACACCTTC.

This clone turned up a few times. This chain links TRBV18 with TRBJ2-7, with D unclear. CDR3 length: 12 amino acids. Trimming pared 3 bases from V and 6 bases from J, leaving 9 bases between. Germline V gives CDR1 KGHSH, CDR2 LQKENI. CDR3 in amino acids: CASSPRSGEQYF. The CDR3 nucleotides are TGTGCCAGCTCACCTCGTTCCGGCGAGCAGTACTTC.

As regards this clone: The same CDR3 also results from other DNA sequences found in this sample. The CDR3 bases are TGCGCCAGCAGCCAAGATCTAAATCAGCCCCAGCATTTT. Its protein product is CASSQDLNQPQHF. V gene TRBV4-1 combines with J gene TRBJ1-5; no firm D call. The germline V gene has CDR1 MGHRA and CDR2 YSYEKL. V was cut by 0 bases and J by 4 bases, with 4 bases left in between. The CDR3 is made up of 13 amino acids.

This clone was seen more than once but under ten times. V gene TRBV27 combines with J gene TRBJ2-1; D is perhaps TRBD2 (6 bases). V was trimmed by 5 bases and J by 10 bases, leaving 12 bases between them. Germline CDR1 and CDR2: MNHEY and SMNVEV (reference sequence). The CDR3 spans 12 residues. DNA of the CDR3: TGTGCCAGCAGTCCAGCCCGGGGGGAGCAGTTCTTC. Its protein product is CASSPARGEQFF.

The chain recombines TRBV16 with TRBJ1-3; D is uncertain. The CDR3 runs to 16 residues. The germline gives CDR1 KGHSY, CDR2 FQNENV. With 4 bases removed from V and 0 bases from J, the gap between germline ends came to 13 bases. The CDR3 sequence is CASSLTLASSGNTIYF. The CDR3 DNA reads TGTGCCAGCAGCCTGACACTAGCTTCCTCTGGAAACACCATATATTTT.